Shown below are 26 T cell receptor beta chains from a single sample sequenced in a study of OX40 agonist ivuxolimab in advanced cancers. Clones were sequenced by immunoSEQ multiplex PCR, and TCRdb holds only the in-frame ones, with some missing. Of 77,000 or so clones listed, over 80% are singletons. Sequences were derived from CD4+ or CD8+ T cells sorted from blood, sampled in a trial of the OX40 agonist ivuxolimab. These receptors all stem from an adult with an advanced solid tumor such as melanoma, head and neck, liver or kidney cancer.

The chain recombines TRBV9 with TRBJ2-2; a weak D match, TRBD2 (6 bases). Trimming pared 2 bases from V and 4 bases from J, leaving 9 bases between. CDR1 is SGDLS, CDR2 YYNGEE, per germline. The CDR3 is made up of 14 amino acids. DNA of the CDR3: TGTGCCAGCAGCGTCGGACTACCCACCGGGGAGCTGTTTTTT. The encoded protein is CASSVGLPTGELFF.

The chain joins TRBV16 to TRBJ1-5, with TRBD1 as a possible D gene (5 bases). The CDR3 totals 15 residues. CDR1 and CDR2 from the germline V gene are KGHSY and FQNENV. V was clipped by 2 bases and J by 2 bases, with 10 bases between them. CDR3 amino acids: CASSQGDAGNQPQHF. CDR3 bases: TGTGCCAGCAGCCAAGGGGACGCGGGCAATCAGCCCCAGCATTTT.

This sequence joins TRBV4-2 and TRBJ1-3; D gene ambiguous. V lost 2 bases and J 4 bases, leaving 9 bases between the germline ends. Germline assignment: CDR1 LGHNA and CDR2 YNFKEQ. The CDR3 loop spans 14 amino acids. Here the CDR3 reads CASSQLSGGNTIYF. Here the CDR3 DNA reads TGTGCCAGCAGCCAACTCAGCGGGGGAAACACCATATATTTT.

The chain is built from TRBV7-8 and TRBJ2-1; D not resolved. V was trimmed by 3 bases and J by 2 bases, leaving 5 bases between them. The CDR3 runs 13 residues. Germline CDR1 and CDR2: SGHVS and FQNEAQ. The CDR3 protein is CASSFSAYNEQFF. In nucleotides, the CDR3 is TGTGCCAGCAGCTTTTCTGCCTACAATGAGCAGTTCTTC.

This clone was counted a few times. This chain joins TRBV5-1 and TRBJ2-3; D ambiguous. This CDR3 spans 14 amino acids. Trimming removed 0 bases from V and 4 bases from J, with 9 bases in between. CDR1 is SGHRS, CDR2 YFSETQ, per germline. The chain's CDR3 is CASSLGSSPDTQYF. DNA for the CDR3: TGCGCCAGCAGCTTGGGCAGTTCCCCAGATACGCAGTATTTT.

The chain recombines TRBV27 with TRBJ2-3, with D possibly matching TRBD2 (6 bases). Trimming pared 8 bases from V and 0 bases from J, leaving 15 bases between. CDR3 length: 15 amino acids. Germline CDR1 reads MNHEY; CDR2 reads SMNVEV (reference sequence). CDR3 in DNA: TGTGCCAGCCGATTTTATAGCGGTAGCACAGATACGCAGTATTTT. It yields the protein CASRFYSGSTDTQYF.

The CDR3 DNA reads as TGTGCCACCCTCGGGCAGGGAAGTGGAAACACCATATATTTT. Protein sequence: CATLGQGSGNTIYF. The genes are TRBV7-9 and TRBJ1-3, with D possibly matching TRBD1 (5 bases). The CDR3 loop spans 14 amino acids. V shed 10 bases and J shed 3 bases, with 16 bases lying between them. Germline CDR1 is SEHNR and CDR2 is FQNEAQ (reference sequence).

The CDR3 spells CASSLARTGSTDTQYF. CDR3 bases: TGCGCCAGCAGCTTGGCGAGGACAGGGAGCACAGATACGCAGTATTTT. J is TRBJ2-3 and V is TRBV5-1; 8 nucleotides agree with TRBD1. This CDR3 has 16 residues. Germline V gene data show CDR1 as SGHRS and CDR2 as YFSETQ. J was trimmed by 0 bases and V by 0 bases; bases with no gene match: 3.

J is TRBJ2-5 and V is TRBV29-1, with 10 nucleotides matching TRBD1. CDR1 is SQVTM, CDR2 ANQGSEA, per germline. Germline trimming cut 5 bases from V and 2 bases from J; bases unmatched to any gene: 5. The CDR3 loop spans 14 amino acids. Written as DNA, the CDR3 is TGCAGCGTTTTTGGGACAGGGGATCAAGAGACCCAGTACTTC. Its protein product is CSVFGTGDQETQYF.

DNA of the CDR3: TGTGCCAGCAGCGCGCCCGGGACAGGGATGAATGAGCAGTTCTTC. It encodes CASSAPGTGMNEQFF. The J gene is TRBJ2-1, the V gene TRBV7-9, with 9 bases aligning to TRBD1. Germline loops: CDR1 SEHNR, CDR2 FQNEAQ (reference sequence). This CDR3 has 15 residues. Germline trimming cut 5 bases from V and 7 bases from J; bases unmatched to any gene: 9.

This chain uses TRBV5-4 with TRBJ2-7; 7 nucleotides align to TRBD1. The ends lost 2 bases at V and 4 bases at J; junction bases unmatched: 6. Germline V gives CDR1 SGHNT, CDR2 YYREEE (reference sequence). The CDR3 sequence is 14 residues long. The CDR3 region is CASSFPGTAYEQYF. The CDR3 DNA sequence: TGTGCCAGCAGCTTTCCCGGGACAGCTTACGAGCAGTACTTC.

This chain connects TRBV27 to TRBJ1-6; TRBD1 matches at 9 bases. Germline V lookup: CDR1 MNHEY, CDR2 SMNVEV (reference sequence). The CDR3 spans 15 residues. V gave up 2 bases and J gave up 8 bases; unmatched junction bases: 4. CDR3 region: CASSLTGGVDSPLHF. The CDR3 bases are TGTGCCAGCAGTTTAACAGGGGGCGTGGATTCACCCCTCCACTTT.

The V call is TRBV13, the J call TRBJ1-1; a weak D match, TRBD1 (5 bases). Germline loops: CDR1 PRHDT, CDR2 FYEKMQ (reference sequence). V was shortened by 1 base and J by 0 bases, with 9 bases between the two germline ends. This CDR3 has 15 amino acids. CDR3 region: CASSLVGHLNTEAFF. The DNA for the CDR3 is TGTGCCAGCAGCTTAGTCGGACACCTGAACACTGAAGCTTTCTTT.

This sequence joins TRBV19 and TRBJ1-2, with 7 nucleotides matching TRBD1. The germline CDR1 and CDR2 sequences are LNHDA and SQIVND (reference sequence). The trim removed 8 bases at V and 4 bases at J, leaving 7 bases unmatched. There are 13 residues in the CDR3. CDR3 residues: CASAPGQFYGYTF. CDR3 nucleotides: TGTGCCAGTGCTCCGGGACAGTTCTATGGCTACACCTTC.

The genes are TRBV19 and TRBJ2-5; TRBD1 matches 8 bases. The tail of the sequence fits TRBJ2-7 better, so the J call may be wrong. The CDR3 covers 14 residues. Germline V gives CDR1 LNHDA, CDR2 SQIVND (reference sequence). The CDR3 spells CASRPDRGTYEQYF. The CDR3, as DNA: TGTGCCAGTAGACCCGACAGGGGAACCTACGAGCAGTACTTC.

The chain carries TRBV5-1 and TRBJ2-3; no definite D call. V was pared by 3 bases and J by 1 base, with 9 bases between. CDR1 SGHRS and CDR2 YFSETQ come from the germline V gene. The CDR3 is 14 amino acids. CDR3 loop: CASSSGHGTDTQYF. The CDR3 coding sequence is TGCGCCAGCAGCTCGGGCCATGGCACAGATACGCAGTATTTT.

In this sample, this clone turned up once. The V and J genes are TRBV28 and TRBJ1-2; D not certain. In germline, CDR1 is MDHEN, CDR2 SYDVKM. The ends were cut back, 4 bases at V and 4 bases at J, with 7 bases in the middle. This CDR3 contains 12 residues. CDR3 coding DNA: TGTGCCAGCAGTTCACTATTCTATGGCTACACCTTC. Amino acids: CASSSLFYGYTF.

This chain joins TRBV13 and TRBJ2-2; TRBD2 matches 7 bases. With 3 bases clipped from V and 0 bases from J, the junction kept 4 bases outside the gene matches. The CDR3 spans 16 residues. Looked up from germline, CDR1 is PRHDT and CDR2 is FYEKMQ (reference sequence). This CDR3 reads CASSFGLVTNTGELFF. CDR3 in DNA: TGTGCCAGCAGCTTTGGACTAGTAACGAACACCGGGGAGCTGTTTTTT.

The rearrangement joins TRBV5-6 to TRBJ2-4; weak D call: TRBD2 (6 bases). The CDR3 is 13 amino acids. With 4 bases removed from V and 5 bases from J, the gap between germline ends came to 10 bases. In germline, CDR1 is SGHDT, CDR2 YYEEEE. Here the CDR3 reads CASSPGLQNIQYF. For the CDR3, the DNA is TGTGCCAGCAGCCCGGGACTCCAAAACATTCAGTACTTC.

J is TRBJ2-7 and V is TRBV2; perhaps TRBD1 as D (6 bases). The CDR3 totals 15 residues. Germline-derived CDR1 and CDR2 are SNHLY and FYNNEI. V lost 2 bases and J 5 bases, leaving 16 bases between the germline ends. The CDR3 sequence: CASSELSQGVDEQYF. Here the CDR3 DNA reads TGTGCCAGCAGTGAATTGTCACAGGGCGTTGACGAGCAGTACTTC.

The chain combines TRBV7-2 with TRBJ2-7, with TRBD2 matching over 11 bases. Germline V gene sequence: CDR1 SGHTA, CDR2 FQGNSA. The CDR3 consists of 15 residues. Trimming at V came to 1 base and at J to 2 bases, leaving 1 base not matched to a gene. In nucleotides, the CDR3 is TGTGCCAGCAGCTTAGGACTAGCGGGACCCTACGAGCAGTACTTC. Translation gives CASSLGLAGPYEQYF.

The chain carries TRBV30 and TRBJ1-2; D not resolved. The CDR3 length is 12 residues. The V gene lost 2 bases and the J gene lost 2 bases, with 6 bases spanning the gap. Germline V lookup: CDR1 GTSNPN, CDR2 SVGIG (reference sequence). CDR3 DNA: TGTGCCTGGAGTCTAATGAACTATGGCTACACCTTC. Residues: CAWSLMNYGYTF.

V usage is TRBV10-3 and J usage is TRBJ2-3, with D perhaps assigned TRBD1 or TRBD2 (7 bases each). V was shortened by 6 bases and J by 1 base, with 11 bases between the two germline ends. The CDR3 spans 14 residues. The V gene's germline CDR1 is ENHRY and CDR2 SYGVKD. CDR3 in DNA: TGTGCCATCAGCCAGGGGGGGGGCACAGATACGCAGTATTTT. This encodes CAISQGGGTDTQYF.

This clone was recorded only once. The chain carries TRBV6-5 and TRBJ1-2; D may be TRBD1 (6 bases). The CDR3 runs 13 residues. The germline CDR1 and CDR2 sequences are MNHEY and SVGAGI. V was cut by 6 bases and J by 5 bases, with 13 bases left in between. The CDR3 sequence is CASSEVGAYGYTF. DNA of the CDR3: TGTGCCAGCAGCGAGGTGGGGGCGTATGGCTACACCTTC.

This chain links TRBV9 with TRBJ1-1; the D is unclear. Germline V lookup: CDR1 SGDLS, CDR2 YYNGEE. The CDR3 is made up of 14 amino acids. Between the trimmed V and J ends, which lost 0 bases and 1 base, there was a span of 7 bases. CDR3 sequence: CASSVALGNTEAFF. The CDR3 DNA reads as TGTGCCAGCAGCGTAGCTCTCGGGAACACTGAAGCTTTCTTT.

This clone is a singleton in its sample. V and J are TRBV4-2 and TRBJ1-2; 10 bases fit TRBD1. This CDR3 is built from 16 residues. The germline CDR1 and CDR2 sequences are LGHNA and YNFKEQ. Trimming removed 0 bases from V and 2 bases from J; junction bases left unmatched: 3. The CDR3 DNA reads TGTGCCAGCAGCCAAGAAAGGACAGGGGGGAACTATGGCTACACCTTC. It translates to CASSQERTGGNYGYTF.